The rows below give T cell receptor beta chains drawn from one sample of a study of cytomegalovirus exposure and HLA in healthy donors. Assay: immunoSEQ multiplex PCR; the TCRdb copy retains only in-frame clones and omits some. The profile covers about 98,000 clones, with 74% appearing a single time and less than 2% taken by the ten largest. The specimen was PBMCs. These receptors all stem from a male donor in good health and CMV-seronegative. Each CDR3 is given with its conserved first and last residue. A D gene is named only where the DNA matches it firmly. The size field is filled for only some rows; it gives once, few, many or a size class.

.	.	TRBV25-1	TRBJ2-1	TGTGCCAGCAGTGGTGATGCGGGGCGTTTTTTCGATGAGCAGTTCTTC	CASSGDAGRFFDEQFF
.	.	TRBV7-3	TRBJ2-7	TGTGCCAGCAGCTTAACGGAGTCAGGGGGGGAGCAGTACTTC	CASSLTESGGEQYF
.	.	TRBV9	TRBJ1-2	TGTGCCAGCAGCCTTACCCCATCGGTAAACTATGGCTACACCTTC	CASSLTPSVNYGYTF
few	.	TRBV5-8	TRBJ1-5	TGTGCCAGCAGCGGATTGCAAGGGGCAGACGATCAGCCCCAGCATTTT	CASSGLQGADDQPQHF
.	.	TRBV10-1	TRBJ2-3	TGCGCCAGCATTCATACATCACCCACAGATACGCAGTATTTT	CASIHTSPTDTQYF
.	.	TRBV29-1	TRBJ2-2	TGCAGCGTTAACCAGGGGGGCACCGGGGAGCTGTTTTTT	CSVNQGGTGELFF
.	TRBD1	TRBV5-1	TRBJ1-4	TGCGCCAGCAGCCTACGGACAGGGACCCTTAATGAAAAACTGTTTTTT	CASSLRTGTLNEKLFF
few	TRBD1	TRBV13	TRBJ1-2	TGTGCCAGCAGCTTAGATGACAGGGGTAGCTACACCTTC	CASSLDDRGSYTF
.	.	TRBV4-1	TRBJ2-1	TGCGCCAGCAGCCCGAGACTAGGAGACAATGAGCAGTTCTTC	CASSPRLGDNEQFF
.	TRBD1	TRBV9	TRBJ1-2	TGTGCCAGCAGCTCTCCGGGACAGGTCATCTTC	CASSSPGQVIF
few	TRBD2	TRBV27	TRBJ2-1	TGTGCCAGCAGTTCCCTACTAGCGGGAGGGAGCCCCTACAATGAGCAGTTCTTC	CASSSLLAGGSPYNEQFF
.	.	TRBV28	TRBJ2-1	TGTGCCAGCAGCCCCCCGGGTAATGAGCAGTTCTTC	CASSPPGNEQFF
once	TRBD2	TRBV18	TRBJ2-3	TGTGCCAGCTCACCACCTAGCGGGAGATCAGATACGCAGTATTTT	CASSPPSGRSDTQYF
.	TRBD2	TRBV5-1	TRBJ2-1	TGCGCCAGCAGCTCGATACTAGCGGGAGGAGCTGAGCAGTTCTTC	CASSSILAGGAEQFF
.	.	TRBV29-1	TRBJ2-6	TGCAGCGTAGGGGGAGGGTCTGGGGCCAACGTCCTGACTTTC	CSVGGGSGANVLTF
.	.	TRBV27	TRBJ2-1	TGTGCCAGCAGTTTATCTCGCAGTCATGAGCAGTTCTTC	CASSLSRSHEQFF
.	.	TRBV6-5	TRBJ2-1	TGTGCCAGCAGTCCAACCGCGAACTCCTACAATGAGCAGTTCTTC	CASSPTANSYNEQFF
.	.	TRBV19	TRBJ2-3	TGTGCCAGTAGTATCTCGGTAGCATTGACAGATACGCAGTATTTT	CASSISVALTDTQYF
.	.	TRBV5-1	TRBJ2-7	TGCGCCAGCAGCTTCTTAGCGGTCCCAACCTACGAGCAGTACTTC	CASSFLAVPTYEQYF
.	.	TRBV19	TRBJ2-2	TGTGCCTCGCGGAGGGGCAATCGGGGCACCGGGGAGCTGTTTTTT	CASRRGNRGTGELFF
.	.	TRBV5-1	TRBJ1-2	TGCGCCAGCAGCTTGGCCAGGCAGACCAACTATGGCTACACCTTC	CASSLARQTNYGYTF
.	TRBD2	TRBV7-6	TRBJ2-5	TGTGCCAGCAGCTTACCCCCGGGGGGGGTTGAGACCCAGTACTTC	CASSLPPGGVETQYF
.	.	TRBV21-1	TRBJ2-1	TGTGCCAGCAGCAAAGTAAGGTTTAGCGGCGGAGCTATGTATGAGCAGTTCTTC	CASSKVRFSGGAMYEQFF
once	TRBD2	TRBV29-1	TRBJ2-3	TGCAGCGGGGCGGGAGGCGGAGGTTATACGCAGTATTTT	CSGAGGGGYTQYF
.	.	TRBV2	TRBJ1-4	TGTGCCAGAGCAAGACAGGTTAATGAAAAACTGTTTTTT	CARARQVNEKLFF
once	TRBD1	TRBV28	TRBJ2-7	TGTGCCAGCAGTTTTTGGCAGGGGGCCGCCTACGAGCAGTACTTC	CASSFWQGAAYEQYF
.	.	TRBV30	TRBJ2-3	TGTGCCTGGAGGGACTACGGGGATACGCAGTATTTT	CAWRDYGDTQYF
.	.	TRBV5-1	TRBJ2-4	TGCGCCAGCAGCTTCGGGACAAACATAGCCAAAAACATTCAGTACTTC	CASSFGTNIAKNIQYF
.	TRBD2	TRBV27	TRBJ2-3	TGTGCCAGCAGTCCCCGACAGGCGGGGGGACCCACAGATACGCAGTATTTT	CASSPRQAGGPTDTQYF
few	.	TRBV18	TRBJ1-3	TGTGCCAGCTCACCGAGTAGTGGAAACACCATATATTTT	CASSPSSGNTIYF
few	TRBD2	TRBV19	TRBJ2-7	TGTGCCCTGGGACTAGGGGACGAGCAGTACTTC	CALGLGDEQYF
.	TRBD1	TRBV18	TRBJ1-1	TGTGCCAGCTCACTGCCGGGACAGGGGGTTGAAGCTTTCTTT	CASSLPGQGVEAFF
.	TRBD1	TRBV2	TRBJ1-4	TGTGCCAGCAGTTTACGGACAGGACCTAATGAAAAACTGTTTTTT	CASSLRTGPNEKLFF
.	.	TRBV7-9	TRBJ2-1	TGTGCCAGCAGTTGGCGGACTCTCAATGAGCAGTTCTTC	CASSWRTLNEQFF
.	.	TRBV15	TRBJ2-1	TGTGCCACCAGCAGAAACTCCGGGTACGAGCAGTTCTTC	CATSRNSGYEQFF
.	.	TRBV29-1	TRBJ2-1	TGCAGCGTTGAACCCATAGCGAGTGAGCAGTTCTTC	CSVEPIASEQFF
.	.	TRBV2	TRBJ1-1	TGTGCCAGCAGTGAGAGGGGACTATTAACCATGAACACTGAAGCTTTCTTT	CASSERGLLTMNTEAFF
once	TRBD2	TRBV5-1	TRBJ2-2	TGCGCCAGCAGCCCGGGACTAGCGGCAATGGGGGAGCTGTTTTTT	CASSPGLAAMGELFF
.	.	TRBV5-1	TRBJ2-1	TGCGCCAGCAGCTTGATTAGCGGATTTAACAATGAGCAGTTCTTC	CASSLISGFNNEQFF
.	TRBD1	TRBV29-1	TRBJ1-1	TGCAGCGTTGGCGGGACAGCTGAAGCTTTCTTT	CSVGGTAEAFF
.	TRBD2	TRBV7-2	TRBJ2-1	TGTGCCAGCAGTTACCGGACTAGCAGCCCATACAATGAGCAGTTCTTC	CASSYRTSSPYNEQFF
.	TRBD2	TRBV7-3	TRBJ2-1	TGTGCCAGCAGCTTAGGTCCCGGGCTAGCGGGAGAGCAGTTCTTC	CASSLGPGLAGEQFF
few	TRBD1	TRBV11-2	TRBJ2-7	TGTGCCAGCAGCTCCGGACAGGTCTCCTACGAGCAGTACTTC	CASSSGQVSYEQYF
.	.	TRBV4-1	TRBJ1-3	TGCGCCAGCAGCCAAGAATCCGTCCGCGGGGGCGGAAACACCATATATTTT	CASSQESVRGGGNTIYF
few	TRBD2	TRBV28	TRBJ2-3	TGTGCCAGCAGTGAAGTAGCGGGAGCAGGGACAGATACGCAGTATTTT	CASSEVAGAGTDTQYF
.	.	TRBV19	TRBJ1-1	TGTGCCAGTAGATTCCAGGGGCCATTTAGAAACACTGAAGCTTTCTTT	CASRFQGPFRNTEAFF
.	.	TRBV19	TRBJ2-4	TGTGCCAGTAGTATAGCGGGGTACTTC	CASSIAGYF
once	TRBD1	TRBV7-3	TRBJ1-1	TGTGCCAGCAGCCCCATAGGGGACAGCCCTGAAGCTTTCTTT	CASSPIGDSPEAFF
.	.	TRBV9	TRBJ2-7	TGTGCCAGCAGCGTAGATGCGTCCCCCTACGAGCAGTACTTC	CASSVDASPYEQYF